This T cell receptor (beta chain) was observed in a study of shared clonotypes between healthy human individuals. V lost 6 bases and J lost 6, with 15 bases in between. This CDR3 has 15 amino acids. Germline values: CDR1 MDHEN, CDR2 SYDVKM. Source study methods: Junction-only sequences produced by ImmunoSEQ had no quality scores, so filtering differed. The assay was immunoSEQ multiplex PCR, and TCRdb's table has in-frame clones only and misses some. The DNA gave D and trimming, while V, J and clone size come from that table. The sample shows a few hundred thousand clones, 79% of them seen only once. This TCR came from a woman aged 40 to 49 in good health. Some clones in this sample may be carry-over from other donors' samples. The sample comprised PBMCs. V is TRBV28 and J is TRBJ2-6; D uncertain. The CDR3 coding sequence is TGTGCCAGCAGACCCATAGGAGTGCAGGCCAACGTCCTGACTTTC. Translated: CASRPIGVQANVLTF.